Sequencing of this T cell receptor (beta chain) was carried out in a study of T cell responses to AZD1222 COVID-19 vaccine (dated by TCRdb to 2020 to 2022). As for the study more broadly: Because spike-specific TCR depth and breadth did not differ between the two schedules, AZD1222 recipients who got a second dose at roughly 4 weeks were pooled with those who got a second dose at roughly 12 weeks. A total of 233 trial participants underwent TCR sequencing, of whom around 210 had received two doses of AZD1222 and some 26 had received two doses of the MenACWY control vaccine. Trial participants were enrolled into age subgroups of 18-55, 56-69 and 70-plus years, which contained about 160, 30 and 59 TCR-sequenced participants, respectively.

The intended sense of this specimen's time point label: baseline before first vaccination. The vaccinee samples were drawn from two UK trials, COV001 and COV002, one of which was a single-blind randomized controlled phase 2/3 trial testing AZD1222 (ChAdOx1 nCoV-19) in healthy adults. Trial participant PBMC samples were collected at day 0 and day 28 after the second dose for TCRbeta chain sequencing. Regarding this clone: The antigen it recognizes is unknown. No per-base quality is available; no much larger clone lies one base away.

The CDR3 regions of human TCRbeta chains were subjected to immunosequencing. Turning to the authors' computational methods: TCRs in the repertoires were compared against a reference library of SARS-CoV-2-specific TCRs that had been generated with the MIRA antigen-specificity platform. Breadth was defined as the fraction of unique TCRs that were SARS-CoV-2-associated, and depth was defined as the fraction of total T cells that were SARS-CoV-2-associated. Using the MIRA data, each spike-specific TCR was mapped to the spike region that the TCR reacts to and placed in a CD4 or CD8 class. Log10-transformed breadth and depth values were compared by one-way ANOVA with Sidak's multiple comparisons tests. Sourced from immuneACCESS, this table was stored by TCRdb with only in-frame sequences that have V and J called. A share of the clones is absent; for the studies checked, an unresolved V gene accounts for under half, and the remainder has no known explanation. For V, J and clone size, that table is used; D and trimming come from the DNA. The sample table lists more than 100,000 clones, roughly 93% of them with a count of one. The ten largest make up about 1.5% of the sample.

The CDR3 contains 16 residues, cysteine and phenylalanine counted. Just the 48-base CDR3 DNA is kept, in frame starting at base 1. The germline V gene provides CDR1 MDHEN and CDR2 SYDVKM. From V the trimming removes 6 bases and from J it removes 1 base, while the gene matches leave 9 bases of the junction unaccounted for. The paper as a whole reports these results and caveats: The whole spike protein was spanned by vaccine-associated CD4 TCRs, and dominant responses were seen in regions 160-218 and 743-854. After two AZD1222 doses, spike-specific TCR breadth and depth were significantly higher than at day 0 and than in MenACWY recipients. Conclusions about previously exposed vaccinees are limited because only 5 or 6 AZD1222 recipients were SARS-CoV-2 seropositive at baseline. Participants were mostly white British and included more females than males, and it was suggested by the authors that clonal diversity may have been underestimated. Because no day 14 peak-response samples were available, repertoires were characterized only after the peak T cell response. The 56-69-year group was small, and its depth increase did not reach significance, likely because of low power. Reportedly, almost half of the unique spike-specific TCRs recognized epitopes lying outside the regions that are mutated in the B.1.351 and B.1.1.7 variants.

This specimen was peripheral blood, taken on day 0 of AZD1222 vaccination. This chain joins TRBV28 to TRBJ2-3, with 8 junctional bases fitting TRBD1. This sequence originates from an adult in good health. The CDR3 protein is CASSPVQGAGTDTQYF. The DNA sequence is as follows: TGTGCCAGCAGCCCGGTTCAGGGGGCAGGCACAGATACGCAGTATTTT.